The rows below give T cell receptor beta chains drawn from one sample of a study of T cell changes during pregnancy in multiple sclerosis. Assay: immunoSEQ multiplex PCR; the TCRdb copy retains only in-frame clones and omits some. Of approximately 50,000 clones in the sample, approximately 93% were seen once. The specimen was CD4+ T cells from peripheral blood mononuclear cells, collected in the third trimester of pregnancy. The receptors were gathered from a female donor with multiple sclerosis, enrolled in a pregnancy study. CDR3s include the opening cysteine and the closing phenylalanine or tryptophan. The D gene is left open where the match is weak. The size field is filled for only some rows; it gives once, few, many or a size class.

TRBV18	TRBJ2-5	NA	14	NA	CASSQFQGIQTQYF	TGTGCCAGCTCACAATTTCAGGGGATCCAGACCCAGTACTTC
TRBV5-1	TRBJ1-6	NA	17	TRBD1	CASSLFSTGGSHSPLHF	TGCGCCAGCAGCTTGTTCTCGACAGGGGGCTCGCATTCACCCCTCCACTTT
TRBV7-6	TRBJ2-5	few	17	NA	CASSPKHRVGDQGTQYF	TGTGCCAGCAGCCCGAAGCACAGGGTTGGGGATCAAGGAACCCAGTACTTC
TRBV7-6	TRBJ2-5	NA	15	TRBD2	CASSLALAGVETQYF	TGTGCCAGCAGCTTAGCCCTAGCGGGGGTAGAGACCCAGTACTTC
TRBV19	TRBJ2-1	NA	15	NA	CASSLRDRRYNEQFF	TGTGCCAGTAGTTTGCGAGACAGGCGTTACAATGAGCAGTTCTTC
TRBV6-1	TRBJ2-2	NA	15	NA	CASSELATNTGELFF	TGTGCCAGCAGTGAACTAGCGACCAACACCGGGGAGCTGTTTTTT
TRBV7-2	TRBJ2-1	NA	17	TRBD2	CASSLGSTSGAHNEQFF	TGTGCCAGCAGCTTAGGGAGCACTAGCGGGGCGCACAATGAGCAGTTCTTC
TRBV5-1	TRBJ2-1	NA	16	NA	CASSPFGRGAYNEQFF	TGCGCCAGCAGCCCCTTCGGCAGGGGAGCCTACAATGAGCAGTTCTTC
TRBV28	TRBJ1-2	NA	13	NA	CASSLRYAYGYTF	TGTGCCAGCAGTTTACGCTACGCGTATGGCTACACCTTC
TRBV4-3	TRBJ2-5	once	15	NA	CASSQGGGGWETQYF	TGCGCCAGCAGCCAAGGAGGAGGGGGCTGGGAGACCCAGTACTTC
TRBV29-1	TRBJ1-4	NA	11	NA	CSVATGEKLFF	TGCAGCGTAGCTACAGGGGAAAAACTGTTTTTT
TRBV30	TRBJ1-6	NA	14	TRBD1	CAWSVGQGAFPLHF	TGTGCCTGGAGTGTAGGTCAGGGGGCCTTCCCCCTCCACTTT
TRBV9	TRBJ1-6	NA	14	NA	CASSVGTVNSPLHF	TGTGCCAGCAGCGTAGGTACGGTCAATTCACCCCTCCACTTT
TRBV2	TRBJ2-5	NA	16	TRBD2	CASSDLLAGGGETQYF	TGTGCCAGCAGTGATTTGCTAGCGGGAGGGGGGGAGACCCAGTACTTC
TRBV11-3	TRBJ2-3	NA	16	TRBD2	CASSLRTSGGTDTQYF	TGTGCCAGCAGCCTCCGGACTAGCGGGGGGACAGATACGCAGTATTTT
TRBV30	TRBJ2-3	NA	14	NA	CAWSPPSRTDTQYF	TGTGCCTGGAGTCCCCCTAGCAGGACAGATACGCAGTATTTT
TRBV2	TRBJ2-3	NA	16	TRBD1	CASSEARGQGMDTQYF	TGTGCCAGCAGTGAAGCGAGGGGACAGGGTATGGATACGCAGTATTTT
TRBV9	TRBJ2-1	NA	17	NA	CASSVVILGEGRDEQFF	TGTGCCAGCAGCGTAGTGATTTTGGGTGAGGGTCGGGATGAGCAGTTCTTC
TRBV12-5	TRBJ1-2	NA	12	NA	CASGPTGGGYTF	TGTGCTAGTGGCCCCACCGGGGGAGGCTACACCTTC
TRBV5-5	TRBJ2-2	NA	14	TRBD1	CASSIQQGSGELFF	TGTGCCAGCAGCATACAACAGGGGTCCGGGGAGCTGTTTTTT
TRBV7-3	TRBJ1-2	NA	17	TRBD1	CASSSREARTGGGGYTF	TGTGCCAGCAGCTCGCGCGAGGCCCGGACAGGGGGGGGCGGCTACACCTTC
TRBV5-4	TRBJ1-4	NA	15	NA	CASSLISQGREKLFF	TGTGCCAGCAGCTTGATCAGTCAGGGGCGTGAAAAACTGTTTTTT
TRBV29-1	TRBJ2-1	NA	13	NA	CSVRGTLYNEQFF	TGCAGCGTTCGAGGGACACTTTACAATGAGCAGTTCTTC
TRBV7-8	TRBJ2-7	NA	15	TRBD2	CASRGSGGSLNEQYF	TGTGCCAGCAGGGGGAGCGGGGGGAGTTTGAACGAGCAGTACTTC
TRBV19	TRBJ1-4	NA	12	NA	CASSRQDEKLFF	TGTGCCAGTAGTAGGCAGGATGAAAAACTGTTTTTT
TRBV19	TRBJ1-2	NA	12	NA	CASLDRAYGYTF	TGTGCCAGCCTAGACAGAGCCTATGGCTACACCTTC
TRBV7-2	TRBJ1-5	NA	13	NA	CASSLSMSQPQHF	TGTGCCAGCAGCTTAAGTATGAGTCAGCCCCAGCATTTT
TRBV2	TRBJ1-1	NA	21	TRBD1	CASSITDRLGTYEPSNTEAFF	TGTGCCAGCAGTATTACGGACAGGCTGGGAACGTATGAACCATCGAACACTGAAGCTTTCTTT
TRBV6-5	TRBJ1-2	once	14	NA	CASSWSGTYYGYTF	TGTGCCAGCAGTTGGTCCGGGACTTACTATGGCTACACCTTC
TRBV4-1	TRBJ2-7	once	15	NA	CASSQDRTGLREQYF	TGCGCCAGCAGCCAAGACCGTACAGGGCTAAGGGAGCAGTACTTC